Each of the 15 T cell receptor beta chains below was sequenced from the same sample in a study of T cell changes during pregnancy in multiple sclerosis. Clones were sequenced by immunoSEQ multiplex PCR, and TCRdb holds only the in-frame ones, with some missing. Of 40,000 or so clones detected, around 93% appear once; the ten largest clones hold around 0.5%. Sequenced here: CD4+ T cells from peripheral blood mononuclear cells, sampled in the third trimester of pregnancy. The receptors were gathered from a female donor in good health, enrolled as a control in a pregnancy study.

The chain combines TRBV10-3 with TRBJ2-1; no reliable D call. The CDR3 is 15 residues long. Per germline, CDR1 ENHRY and CDR2 SYGVKD. V was shortened by 3 bases and J by 0 bases, with 9 bases between the two germline ends. CDR3: CAISERTSSYNEQFF. DNA of the CDR3: TGTGCCATCAGTGAACGAACGAGCTCCTACAATGAGCAGTTCTTC.

This chain's CDR3 is CASSIVRQGAAKNIQYF. DNA for the CDR3: TGTGCCAGTAGTATAGTCAGACAGGGAGCAGCCAAAAACATTCAGTACTTC. V is TRBV19 and J is TRBJ2-4, with 7 bases fitting TRBD1. Germline CDR1 LNHDA, CDR2 SQIVND (reference sequence). The CDR3 is made up of 17 amino acids. Trimming at V came to 1 base and at J to 0 bases, leaving 6 bases not matched to a gene.

This chain joins TRBV21-1 and TRBJ2-5; the D call TRBD1 from the table was never checked on the DNA. TRBV21-1 has pseudogene status. The CDR3 has 13 amino acids. The CDR3 loop is CYQGGRVQETQYF. The CDR3 DNA is TGCTACCAAGGGGGACGCGTCCAAGAGACCCAGTACTTC.

The chain employs TRBV7-3 and TRBJ2-1, with TRBD2 identical over 8 bases. Germline V lookup: CDR1 SGHTA, CDR2 FQGTGA. Trimming took 8 bases from V and 0 from J; bases not matched to a gene: 9. The CDR3 runs to 16 residues. The CDR3 nucleotides read TGTGCCAGCTCCCCCCGCGGGGGGAGCTCCTACAATGAGCAGTTCTTC. Protein product: CASSPRGGSSYNEQFF.

This rearrangement joins TRBV18 to TRBJ2-7; 9 nucleotides align to TRBD2. Germline V lookup: CDR1 KGHSH, CDR2 LQKENI. Germline trimming cut 3 bases from V and 4 bases from J; bases unmatched to any gene: 4. This CDR3 has 14 amino acids. The CDR3 reads CASSPRTSEYEQYF. The CDR3 region has the DNA TGTGCCAGCTCACCGAGGACTAGCGAGTACGAGCAGTACTTC.

This clone has just one count. The J gene is TRBJ1-2, the V gene TRBV30; TRBD1 aligns across 10 bases. Germline CDR1 is GTSNPN and CDR2 is SVGIG (reference sequence). There are 13 residues in the CDR3. J gave up 7 bases and V 6 bases, and 8 bases lay outside the gene matches. The CDR3 nucleotides are TGTGCCTGCCAAGACAGGGGGCGCGGTGGCTACACCTTC. Amino acids: CACQDRGRGGYTF. Variable domain in full (rest from reference TRBV30 and TRBJ1-2): SQTIHQWPATLVQPVGSPLSLECTVEGTSNPNLYWYRQAAGRGLQLLFYSVGIGQISSEVPQNLSASRPQDRQFILSSKKLLLSDSGFYLCACQDRGRGGYTFGSGTRLTVV.

V and J are TRBV30 and TRBJ2-3, with TRBD2 as a possible D gene (5 bases). The length of the CDR3 is 14 residues. Germline CDR1 GTSNPN, CDR2 SVGIG (reference sequence). Trimming took 3 bases from V and 0 from J, leaving 10 bases between them. In nucleotides, the CDR3 is TGTGCCTGGAGATTACGGACTAGCACAGATACGCAGTATTTT. Residues: CAWRLRTSTDTQYF.

In DNA form, the CDR3 reads TGTGCCAGCAGCTTGCAACCCGGAGCTGCAAATGAGCAGTTCTTC. It translates to CASSLQPGAANEQFF. The genes are TRBV7-9 and TRBJ2-1; D is unclear. The germline gives CDR1 SEHNR, CDR2 FQNEAQ (reference sequence). Deletions cut 3 bases from V and 7 bases from J, with 16 bases between. The CDR3 runs 15 residues.

The genes are TRBV5-1 and TRBJ1-2; weak D call: TRBD1 (6 bases). The V end lost 0 bases, the J end lost 2 bases, and 11 bases lay between the germline ends. This CDR3 spans 15 amino acids. From germline, CDR1 is SGHRS and CDR2 YFSETQ. This CDR3 is CASSLGQGSNYGYTF. The DNA of the CDR3 is TGCGCCAGCAGCTTGGGGCAGGGGTCGAACTATGGCTACACCTTC.

The chain uses TRBV5-1 and TRBJ2-1; 12 positions agree with TRBD2. The CDR3 length is 15 residues. J gave up 7 bases and V 0 bases, and 2 bases lay outside the gene matches. Germline V lookup: CDR1 SGHRS, CDR2 YFSETQ. The CDR3 nucleotides read TGCGCCAGCAGCTTGGCCACTAGCGGGGGGAATGAGCAGTTCTTC. Translating gives CASSLATSGGNEQFF. The entire variable domain, with the rest obtained from reference TRBV5-1 and TRBJ2-1, is as follows: KAGVTQTPRYLIKTRGQQVTLSCSPISGHRSVSWYQQTPGQGLQFLFEYFSETQRNKGNFPGRFSGRQFSNSRSEMNVSTLELGDSALYLCASSLATSGGNEQFFGPGTRLTVL.

This rearrangement joins TRBV27 to TRBJ2-7; 9 nucleotides align to TRBD1. V shed 5 bases and J 3 bases; nucleotides not matched to a gene: 5. The CDR3 consists of 14 residues. Looked up from germline, CDR1 is MNHEY and CDR2 is SMNVEV (reference sequence). This chain's CDR3 is CASSPSTGGYEQYF. CDR3 DNA sequence: TGTGCCAGCAGTCCCTCGACAGGGGGCTACGAGCAGTACTTC.

The V call is TRBV5-1, the J call TRBJ2-7; a weak D match, TRBD1 (6 bases). V lost 0 bases and J lost 2, with 21 bases in between. This CDR3 has 18 amino acids. Per germline, CDR1 SGHRS and CDR2 YFSETQ. In nucleotides, the CDR3 is TGCGCCAGCAGCTTGGGCCCTGCAGCCCGGGACACTCCCTACGAGCAGTACTTC. Translating it yields CASSLGPAARDTPYEQYF.

The chain uses TRBV6-5 and TRBJ1-1, with D possibly TRBD1 on 5 matching bases. Germline V gene data show CDR1 as MNHEY and CDR2 as SVGAGI. The CDR3 totals 15 residues. V was shortened by 4 bases and J by 1 base, with 13 bases between the two germline ends. In DNA form, the CDR3 reads TGTGCCAGCAGTTCGACAGATCTAGGGAACACTGAAGCTTTCTTT. It encodes CASSSTDLGNTEAFF.

This clone is a singleton in its sample. The V call is TRBV7-8, the J call TRBJ2-2, with TRBD2 matching 8 bases. V shed 5 bases and J 8 bases; nucleotides not matched to a gene: 7. The germline V gene encodes CDR1 SGHVS and CDR2 FQNEAQ. This CDR3 spans 14 amino acids. CDR3 amino acids: CASSPTSGRGELFF. The CDR3 nucleotides are TGTGCCAGCAGCCCAACTAGCGGACGGGGGGAGCTGTTTTTT.

This clone appeared once. The V gene is TRBV2, the J gene TRBJ1-4; 11 bases are shared with TRBD1. V gave up 9 bases and J gave up 5 bases; unmatched junction bases: 2. Germline V gene lookup returns CDR1 SNHLY and CDR2 FYNNEI. CDR3 length equals 13 residues. CDR3 sequence (DNA): TGTGCCAGTTGGGACAGGGGGAATGAAAAACTGTTTTTT. It is translated as CASWDRGNEKLFF.